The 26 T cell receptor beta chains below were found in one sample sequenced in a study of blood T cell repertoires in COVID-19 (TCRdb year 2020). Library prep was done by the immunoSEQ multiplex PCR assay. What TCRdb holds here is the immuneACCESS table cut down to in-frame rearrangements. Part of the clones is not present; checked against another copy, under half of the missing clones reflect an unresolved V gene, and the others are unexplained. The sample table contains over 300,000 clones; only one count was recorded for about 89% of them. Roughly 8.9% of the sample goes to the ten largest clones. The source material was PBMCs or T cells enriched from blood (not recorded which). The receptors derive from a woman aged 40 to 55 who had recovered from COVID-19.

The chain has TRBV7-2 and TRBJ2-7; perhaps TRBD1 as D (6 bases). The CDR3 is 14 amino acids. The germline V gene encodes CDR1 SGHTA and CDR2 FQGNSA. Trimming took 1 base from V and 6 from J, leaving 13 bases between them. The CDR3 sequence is CASSLDNRAFEQYF. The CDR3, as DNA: TGTGCCAGCAGCTTAGATAACAGGGCGTTCGAGCAGTACTTC.

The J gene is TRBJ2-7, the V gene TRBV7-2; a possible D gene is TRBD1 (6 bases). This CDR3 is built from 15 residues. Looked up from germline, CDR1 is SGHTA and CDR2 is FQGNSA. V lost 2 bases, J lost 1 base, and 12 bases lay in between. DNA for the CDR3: TGTGCCAGCAGCTTATGGACAGAGAAGTCCTACGAGCAGTACTTC. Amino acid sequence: CASSLWTEKSYEQYF.

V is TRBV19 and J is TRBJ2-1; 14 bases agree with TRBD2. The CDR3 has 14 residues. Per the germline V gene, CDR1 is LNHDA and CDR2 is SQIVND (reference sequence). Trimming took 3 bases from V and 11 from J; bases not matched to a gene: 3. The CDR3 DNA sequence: TGTGCCAGTAGTATCAGACTAGCGGGGGGGAAGCAGTTCTTC. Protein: CASSIRLAGGKQFF.

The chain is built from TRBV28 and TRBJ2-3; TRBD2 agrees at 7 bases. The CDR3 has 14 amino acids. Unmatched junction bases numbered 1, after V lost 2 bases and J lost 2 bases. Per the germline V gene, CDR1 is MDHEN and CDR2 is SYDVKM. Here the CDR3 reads CASSLGGDTDTQYF. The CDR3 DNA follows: TGTGCCAGCAGTTTAGGGGGGGACACAGATACGCAGTATTTT.

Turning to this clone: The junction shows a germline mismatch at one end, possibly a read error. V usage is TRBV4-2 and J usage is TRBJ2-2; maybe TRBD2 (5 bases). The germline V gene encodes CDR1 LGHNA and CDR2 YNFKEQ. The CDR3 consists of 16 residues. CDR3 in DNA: TGTGCCAGCAGCCCGGTCGGAGGCCCGAACGCCGGGGAGCTGTTTTTT. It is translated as CASSPVGGPNAGELFF.

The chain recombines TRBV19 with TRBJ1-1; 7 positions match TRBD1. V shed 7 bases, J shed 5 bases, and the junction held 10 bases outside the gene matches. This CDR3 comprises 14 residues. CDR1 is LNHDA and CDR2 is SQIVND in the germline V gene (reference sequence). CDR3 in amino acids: CASTGGGGRTEAFF. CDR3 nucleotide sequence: TGTGCCAGTACCGGCGGAGGGGGCAGAACTGAAGCTTTCTTT.

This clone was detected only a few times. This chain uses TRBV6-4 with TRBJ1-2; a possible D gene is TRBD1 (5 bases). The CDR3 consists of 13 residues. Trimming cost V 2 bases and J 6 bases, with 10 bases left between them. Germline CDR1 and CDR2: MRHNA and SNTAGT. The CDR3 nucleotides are TGTGCCAGCAGTGACGGGTTAGGGGATGGCTACACCTTC. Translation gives CASSDGLGDGYTF.

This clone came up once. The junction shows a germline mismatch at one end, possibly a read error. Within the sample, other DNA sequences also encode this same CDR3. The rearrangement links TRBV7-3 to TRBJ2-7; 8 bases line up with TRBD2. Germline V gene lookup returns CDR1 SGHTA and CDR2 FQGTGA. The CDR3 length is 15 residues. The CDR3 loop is CASSLSGGSSYEQYF. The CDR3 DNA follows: TGTGCCAGCAGTTTAAGCGGGGGTAGCTCCTACGAGCAGTACTTC.

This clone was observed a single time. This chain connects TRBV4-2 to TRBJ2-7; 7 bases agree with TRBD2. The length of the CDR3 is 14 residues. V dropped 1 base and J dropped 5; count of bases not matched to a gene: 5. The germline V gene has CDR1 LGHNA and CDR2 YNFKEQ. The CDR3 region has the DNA TGTGCCAGCAGCCAAGTGGGGGAGGGCCACGAGCAGTACTTC. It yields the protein CASSQVGEGHEQYF.

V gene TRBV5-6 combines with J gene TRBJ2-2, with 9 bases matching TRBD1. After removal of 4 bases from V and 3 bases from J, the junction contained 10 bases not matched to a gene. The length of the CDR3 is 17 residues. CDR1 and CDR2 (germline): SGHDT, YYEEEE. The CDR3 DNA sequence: TGTGCCAGCAGCCAAAAACAGGGGGCGCGGGACACCGGGGAGCTGTTTTTT. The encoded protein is CASSQKQGARDTGELFF.

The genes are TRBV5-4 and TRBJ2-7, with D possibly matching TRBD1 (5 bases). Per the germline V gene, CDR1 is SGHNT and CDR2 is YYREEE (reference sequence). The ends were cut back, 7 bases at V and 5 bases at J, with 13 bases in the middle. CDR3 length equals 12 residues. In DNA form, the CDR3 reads TGTGCCAGCGGTACCTTCAGGGACGAGCAGTACTTC. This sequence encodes CASGTFRDEQYF.

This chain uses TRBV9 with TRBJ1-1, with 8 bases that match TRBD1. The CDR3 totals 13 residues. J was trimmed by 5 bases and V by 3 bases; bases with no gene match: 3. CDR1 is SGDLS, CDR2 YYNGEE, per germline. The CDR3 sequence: CASSGQGRTEAFF. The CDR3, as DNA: TGTGCCAGCAGCGGACAGGGGAGGACTGAAGCTTTCTTT. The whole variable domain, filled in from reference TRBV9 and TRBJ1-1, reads DSGVTQTPKHLITATGQRVTLRCSPRSGDLSVYWYQQSLDQGLQFLIQYYNGEERAKGNILERFSAQQFPDLHSELNLSSLELGDSALYFCASSGQGRTEAFFGQGTRLTVV.

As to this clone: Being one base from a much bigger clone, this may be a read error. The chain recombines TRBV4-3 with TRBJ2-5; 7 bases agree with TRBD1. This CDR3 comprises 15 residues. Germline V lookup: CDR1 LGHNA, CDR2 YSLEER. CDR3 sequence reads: CASSPSGQSQEAQYF. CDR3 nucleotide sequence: TGCGCCAGCAGCCCGTCGGGACAGTCGCAAGAGGCCCAGTACTTC.

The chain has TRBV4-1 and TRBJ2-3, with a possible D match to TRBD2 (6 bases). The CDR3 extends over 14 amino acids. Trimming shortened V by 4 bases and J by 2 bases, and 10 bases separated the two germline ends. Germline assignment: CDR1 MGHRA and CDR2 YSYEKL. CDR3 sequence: CASSLTGDTDTQYF. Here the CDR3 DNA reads TGCGCCAGCAGCCTTACGGGGGACACAGATACGCAGTATTTT.

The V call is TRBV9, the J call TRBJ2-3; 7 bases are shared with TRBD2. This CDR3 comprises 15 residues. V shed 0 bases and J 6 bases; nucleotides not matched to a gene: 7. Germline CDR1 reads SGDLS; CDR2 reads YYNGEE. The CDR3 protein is CASSVEGLDLDTQYF. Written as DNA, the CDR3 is TGTGCCAGCAGCGTAGAAGGACTAGATCTGGATACGCAGTATTTT.

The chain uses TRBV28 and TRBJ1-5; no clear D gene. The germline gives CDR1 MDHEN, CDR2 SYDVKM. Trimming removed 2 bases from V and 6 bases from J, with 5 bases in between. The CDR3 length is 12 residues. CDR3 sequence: CASSLASQPQHF. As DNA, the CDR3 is TGTGCCAGCAGTTTAGCGTCTCAGCCCCAGCATTTT.

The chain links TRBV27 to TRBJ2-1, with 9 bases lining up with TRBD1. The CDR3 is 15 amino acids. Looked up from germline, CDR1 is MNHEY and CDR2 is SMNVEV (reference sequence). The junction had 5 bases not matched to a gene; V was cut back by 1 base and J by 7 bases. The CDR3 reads CASSLYRDRENEQFF. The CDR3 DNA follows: TGTGCCAGCAGTTTATATCGGGACAGGGAGAATGAGCAGTTCTTC.

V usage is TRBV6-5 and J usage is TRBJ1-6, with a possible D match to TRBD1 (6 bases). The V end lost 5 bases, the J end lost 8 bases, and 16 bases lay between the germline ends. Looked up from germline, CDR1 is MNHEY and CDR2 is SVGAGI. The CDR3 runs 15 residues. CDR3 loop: CASSPRGHRDSPLHF. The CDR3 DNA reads TGTGCCAGCAGTCCCAGGGGCCATAGGGATTCACCCCTCCACTTT.

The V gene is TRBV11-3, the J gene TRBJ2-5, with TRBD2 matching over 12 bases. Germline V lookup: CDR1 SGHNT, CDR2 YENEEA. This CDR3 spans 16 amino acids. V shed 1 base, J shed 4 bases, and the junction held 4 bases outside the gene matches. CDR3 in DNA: TGTGCCAGCAGCTTAGGTGGACTAGCGGGAAGAGAGACCCAGTACTTC. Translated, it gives CASSLGGLAGRETQYF.

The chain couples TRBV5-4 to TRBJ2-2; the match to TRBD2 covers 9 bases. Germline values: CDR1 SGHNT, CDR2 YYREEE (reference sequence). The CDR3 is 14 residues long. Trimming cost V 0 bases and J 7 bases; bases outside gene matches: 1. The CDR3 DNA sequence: TGTGCCAGCAGCTTGGGACTAGCGGACGGGGAGCTGTTTTTT. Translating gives CASSLGLADGELFF.

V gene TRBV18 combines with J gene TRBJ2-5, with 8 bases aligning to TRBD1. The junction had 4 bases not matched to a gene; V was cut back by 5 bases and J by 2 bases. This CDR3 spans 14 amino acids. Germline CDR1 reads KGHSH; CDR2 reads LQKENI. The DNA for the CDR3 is TGTGCCAGCTCAAATGACAGGGGACAAGAGACCCAGTACTTC. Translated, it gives CASSNDRGQETQYF.

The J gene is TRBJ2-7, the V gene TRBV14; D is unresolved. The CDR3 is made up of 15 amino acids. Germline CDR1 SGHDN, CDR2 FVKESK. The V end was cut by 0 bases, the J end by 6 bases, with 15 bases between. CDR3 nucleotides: TGTGCCAGCAGCCAAGACCCGGCAGGTCAGAGCGAGCAGTACTTC. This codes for CASSQDPAGQSEQYF.

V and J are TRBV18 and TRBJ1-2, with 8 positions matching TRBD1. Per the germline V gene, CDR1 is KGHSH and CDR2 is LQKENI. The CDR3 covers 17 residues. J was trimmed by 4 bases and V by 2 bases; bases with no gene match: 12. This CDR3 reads CASSPGTGYSPVYGYTF. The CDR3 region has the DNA TGTGCCAGCTCACCAGGGACAGGATATTCCCCTGTCTATGGCTACACCTTC. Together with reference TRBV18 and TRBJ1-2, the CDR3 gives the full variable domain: NAGVMQNPRHLVRRRGQEARLRCSPMKGHSHVYWYRQLPEEGLKFMVYLQKENIIDESGMPKERFSAEFPKEGPSILRIQQVVRGDSAAYFCASSPGTGYSPVYGYTFGSGTRLTVV.

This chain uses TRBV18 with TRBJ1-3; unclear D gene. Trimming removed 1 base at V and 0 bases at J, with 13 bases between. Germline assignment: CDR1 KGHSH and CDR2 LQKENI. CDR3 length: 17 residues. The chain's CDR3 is CASSPLASTASGNTIYF. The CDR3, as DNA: TGTGCCAGCTCACCACTCGCAAGCACAGCCTCTGGAAACACCATATATTTT. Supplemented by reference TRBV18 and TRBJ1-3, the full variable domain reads NAGVMQNPRHLVRRRGQEARLRCSPMKGHSHVYWYRQLPEEGLKFMVYLQKENIIDESGMPKERFSAEFPKEGPSILRIQQVVRGDSAAYFCASSPLASTASGNTIYFGEGSWLTVV.

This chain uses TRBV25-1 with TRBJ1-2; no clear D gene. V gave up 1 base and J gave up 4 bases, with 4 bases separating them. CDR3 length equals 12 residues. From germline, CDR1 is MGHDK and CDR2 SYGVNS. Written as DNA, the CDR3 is TGTGCCAGCAGTGAATCCAGCTATGGCTACACCTTC. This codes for CASSESSYGYTF.

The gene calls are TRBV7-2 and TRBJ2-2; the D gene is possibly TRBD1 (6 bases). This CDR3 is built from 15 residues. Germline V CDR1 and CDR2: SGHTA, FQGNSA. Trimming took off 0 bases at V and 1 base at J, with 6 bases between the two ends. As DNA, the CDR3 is TGTGCCAGCAGCTTAGCGGGACAGAACACCGGGGAGCTGTTTTTT. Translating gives CASSLAGQNTGELFF.